This T cell receptor beta chain emerged from a study of T-cell reconstitution after alpha-beta-depleted transplantation in children. It was with unique molecular identifiers that the TCRbeta library was prepared. Each CDR3 protein is one row after TCRdb ran MiXCR on the PCR reads. The data show fewer than 400,000 distinct CDR3 sequences, with over 20% seen just once and around 9.9% held by the top ten. This receptor was identified in a male patient between 5 and 17 years old who had a stem cell transplant for acute lymphoblastic leukemia, so the T cells may come from the graft donor. The material was PBMCs, mostly from graft donor cells, obtained 180 days after TCRalphabeta/CD19-depleted stem cell transplant.

This CDR3 is CASSQDLIWTSGRYEQYF. CDR3 in DNA: TGCGCCAGCAGCCAAGACTTGATTTGGACTAGCGGGAGATACGAGCAGTACTTC. The chain uses TRBV4-1 and TRBJ2-7; 13 nucleotides align to TRBD2. The V segment lost 0 bases and the J segment 4 bases; nucleotides outside the gene matches: 9. Germline V CDR1 and CDR2: MGHRA, YSYEKL. The CDR3 length is 18 residues.